This T cell receptor beta chain appears in the sequencing data of a study of blood T cell repertoires in COVID-19. Some clones are missing from TCRdb's copy, which holds only in-frame ones; the method was immunoSEQ multiplex PCR. This sample has 350,000 or so clones, with approximately 90% found just once. The TCR was taken from a woman in her sixties or seventies with COVID-19, enrolled during active disease. Sample: peripheral blood.

CDR3 sequence reads: CASSFPLDSKNTEAFF. The DNA of the CDR3 is TGTGCCAGCAGTTTCCCCCTAGATTCTAAGAACACTGAAGCTTTCTTT. The rearrangement uses TRBV28 and TRBJ1-1; the D is unclear. This CDR3 region has 16 residues. Trimming stripped 3 bases from V and 1 base from J, with 15 bases between. Germline V gene data show CDR1 as MDHEN and CDR2 as SYDVKM.